This T cell receptor (beta chain) was captured in a study of tumor-infiltrating lymphocytes in primary liver carcinoma. This clonotype was recorded only once. Mismatch with germline at one junction end may stem from a read error. The CDR3 has 15 amino acids. The germline V gene encodes CDR1 SGHRS and CDR2 YFSETQ. Starting from 500 ng of total RNA, TCR beta cDNA was produced with a primer in the constant region. A slightly modified ARM-PCR protocol with three nested multiplex PCR rounds produced these TCR beta libraries. A C-beta reverse primer was combined with TRBV1-TRBV30 forward primers in the first two PCR rounds, and each round had around 10 cycles. TCRdb used MiXCR to reprocess the multiplex PCR reads, holding one entry per CDR3 protein. The repertoire has about 120,000 distinct CDR3 sequences, nearly 70% of them found once; the top ten carry 8.1%. Taking about 18-32 mg of unsorted bulk tissue, the authors co-extracted RNA and DNA.

The rearrangement joins TRBV5-1 to TRBJ2-2; D perhaps matches TRBD2 (5 bases). The specimen was tumor-adjacent normal liver tissue. The sequence derives from a woman aged 55-69 years with primary liver carcinoma and hepatitis B virus infection. CDR3 residues: CASSLGRVNSGELFF. Written as DNA, the CDR3 is TGCGCCAGTAGCTTAGGGCGGGTGAACAGCGGGGAGCTGTTTTTT.